The sequence of this T cell receptor beta chain was determined in a study of T cells after yellow fever vaccination. Germline CDR1 is GTSNPN and CDR2 is SVGIG (reference sequence). Trimming shortened V by 5 bases and J by 1 base, and 14 bases separated the two germline ends. This CDR3 region has 14 residues. TCRdb ran MiXCR on the 5' RACE reads and lists one entry per CDR3 protein. The profile shows under 200,000 distinct CDR3 sequences, 11% of them singletons. There are a few counts of this clonotype. The clonotype comes from a man younger than 35 who received the YFV17D yellow fever vaccine. Sample: CD8+ T cells sorted from PBMCs, taken 15 days after the yellow fever booster vaccination. This sequence joins TRBV30 and TRBJ1-1; a possible D gene is TRBD1 (5 bases). CDR3 sequence reads: CAWWHPGGNTEAFF. The CDR3, as DNA: TGTGCCTGGTGGCACCCTGGGGGGAACACTGAAGCTTTCTTT.